These 29 T cell receptor beta chains came from one sample sequenced in a study of shared clonotypes between healthy human individuals. TCRdb keeps only in-frame clones here, not all; method: immunoSEQ multiplex PCR. The sample contains around 510,000 clones, roughly 95% of which appear only once. The sequencing sample was made of naive CD4+ T cells sorted from blood. Subset: CD45RA+ positively selected. The receptors were gathered from a woman aged 30 to 39 in good health.

This chain joins TRBV18 and TRBJ1-1, with D perhaps matching TRBD1 (5 bases). V lost 1 base to trimming and J lost 4 bases, with 16 bases between them. Germline V gene lookup returns CDR1 KGHSH and CDR2 LQKENI. The CDR3 spans 16 residues. CDR3 amino acids: CASSPLPVGDSTEAFF. In nucleotides, the CDR3 is TGTGCCAGCTCACCACTCCCGGTGGGGGATTCCACTGAAGCTTTCTTT.

This chain uses TRBV2 with TRBJ1-3; TRBD1 might be the D (5 bases). The CDR3 sequence is 14 residues long. V lost 9 bases, J lost 0 bases, and 12 bases lay in between. Germline CDR1 is SNHLY and CDR2 is FYNNEI. CDR3 sequence reads: CASRKGSSGNTIYF. In DNA, the CDR3 is TGTGCCAGTAGGAAGGGGAGCTCTGGAAACACCATATATTTT.

The V call is TRBV2, the J call TRBJ1-5; 7 nucleotides align to TRBD1. Germline V gene data show CDR1 as SNHLY and CDR2 as FYNNEI. This CDR3 region has 17 residues. The V gene end was trimmed by 2 bases and the J gene end by 0 bases; junction bases not matched to a gene: 7. The CDR3 loop reads CASSERTGSYSNQPQHF. In DNA form, the CDR3 reads TGTGCCAGCAGTGAAAGGACAGGCTCTTATAGCAATCAGCCCCAGCATTTT.

This sequence joins TRBV6-4 and TRBJ2-1; 7 bases are shared with TRBD2. With V trimmed by 2 bases and J by 3 bases, 4 bases remained unmatched. The germline V gene has CDR1 MRHNA and CDR2 SNTAGT. CDR3 length equals 15 residues. CDR3 amino acids: CASSDGKRGYNEQFF. The CDR3 region has the DNA TGTGCCAGCAGTGACGGGAAGCGGGGCTACAATGAGCAGTTCTTC.

V gene TRBV5-5 combines with J gene TRBJ1-4, with unresolved D. The V end was cut by 4 bases, the J end by 3 bases, with 13 bases between. Germline V CDR1 and CDR2: SGHKS, YYEKEE (reference sequence). The CDR3 sequence is 15 residues long. This CDR3 reads CASSPWTVPNEKLFF. CDR3 in DNA: TGTGCCAGCAGCCCTTGGACGGTTCCTAATGAAAAACTGTTTTTT.

V is TRBV9 and J is TRBJ2-1; 10 bases agree with TRBD2. The CDR3 covers 20 residues. J gave up 7 bases and V 0 bases, and 19 bases lay outside the gene matches. Germline V gene lookup returns CDR1 SGDLS and CDR2 YYNGEE. The CDR3 region is CASSVAIGGELAGQLNEQFF. In DNA, the CDR3 is TGTGCCAGCAGCGTAGCTATAGGGGGGGAACTAGCGGGACAACTGAATGAGCAGTTCTTC.

This sequence joins TRBV18 and TRBJ2-3, with 10 positions matching TRBD2. Germline V gives CDR1 KGHSH, CDR2 LQKENI. The V and J ends lost 3 bases and 6 bases, in that order; junction bases with no gene match: 18. CDR3 length equals 19 residues. CDR3: CASSPSSAGGPVVLDTQYF. CDR3 DNA sequence: TGTGCCAGCTCACCTTCTTCAGCGGGAGGGCCCGTCGTCCTGGATACGCAGTATTTT.

The chain uses TRBV6-5 and TRBJ2-7; the D gene is possibly TRBD1 (5 bases). This CDR3 is built from 14 residues. Trimming removed 5 bases from V and 0 bases from J, with 11 bases in between. Germline V gives CDR1 MNHEY, CDR2 SVGAGI. This CDR3 is CASSAHRPSYEQYF. The CDR3 DNA reads TGTGCCAGCAGTGCCCACAGGCCCTCCTACGAGCAGTACTTC.

This chain links TRBV19 with TRBJ1-4; possibly TRBD1 for D (5 bases). The germline CDR1 and CDR2 sequences are LNHDA and SQIVND (reference sequence). The CDR3 has 18 residues. The V gene lost 0 bases and the J gene lost 0 bases, with 14 bases spanning the gap. CDR3 nucleotides: TGTGCCAGTAGTATAGAATTCAGGGCTACCGCAACTAATGAAAAACTGTTTTTT. Amino acids: CASSIEFRATATNEKLFF.

V usage is TRBV4-2 and J usage is TRBJ1-1; no firm D call. The germline V gene has CDR1 LGHNA and CDR2 YNFKEQ. Between the trimmed V and J ends, which lost 4 bases and 9 bases, there was a span of 12 bases. This CDR3 is 12 amino acids long. Here the CDR3 reads CASSLSDGKAFF. In DNA form, the CDR3 reads TGTGCCAGCAGCCTATCGGACGGAAAAGCTTTCTTT.

The chain has TRBV27 and TRBJ2-7; TRBD1 aligns across 10 bases. V was clipped by 7 bases and J by 3 bases; unmatched bases: 6. From germline, CDR1 is MNHEY and CDR2 SMNVEV (reference sequence). This CDR3 comprises 14 residues. The chain's CDR3 is CASTQGQGFYEQYF. CDR3 DNA: TGTGCCAGCACCCAGGGACAGGGGTTCTACGAGCAGTACTTC.

The chain is built from TRBV27 and TRBJ1-1, with D perhaps TRBD1 (6 bases). The V end lost 3 bases, the J end lost 4 bases, and 12 bases lay between the germline ends. CDR1 MNHEY and CDR2 SMNVEV come from the germline V gene (reference sequence). The CDR3 totals 14 residues. This CDR3 reads CASSLGAISTEAFF. In DNA, the CDR3 is TGTGCCAGCAGTTTGGGGGCGATAAGCACTGAAGCTTTCTTT.

The J gene is TRBJ2-2, the V gene TRBV19, with 9 bases lining up with TRBD2. The CDR3 covers 15 residues. V lost 3 bases, J lost 7 bases, and 6 bases stayed unmatched. Germline V gene sequence: CDR1 LNHDA, CDR2 SQIVND (reference sequence). The CDR3 here is CASSMGLALYGELFF. CDR3 in DNA: TGTGCCAGTAGTATGGGACTAGCCTTATACGGGGAGCTGTTTTTT.

In nucleotides, the CDR3 is TGTGCCAGCAAGCAGCCGACAGGGGACGTTTACGAGCAGTACTTC. This encodes CASKQPTGDVYEQYF. This chain uses TRBV2 with TRBJ2-7, with 8 nucleotides matching TRBD1. V dropped 7 bases and J dropped 4; count of bases not matched to a gene: 12. Germline assignment: CDR1 SNHLY and CDR2 FYNNEI. The CDR3 is made up of 15 amino acids.

The V gene is TRBV19, the J gene TRBJ2-1; 8 nucleotides line up with TRBD2. The trim removed 1 base at V and 4 bases at J, leaving 6 bases unmatched. CDR1 is LNHDA and CDR2 is SQIVND in the germline V gene (reference sequence). CDR3 length equals 16 residues. The CDR3 here is CASSIVLGLAYNEQFF. DNA of the CDR3: TGTGCCAGTAGTATAGTCCTCGGACTAGCTTACAATGAGCAGTTCTTC.

The J gene is TRBJ2-7, the V gene TRBV27, with D uncertain. The CDR3 runs 13 residues. The V gene lost 2 bases and the J gene lost 3 bases, with 8 bases spanning the gap. The germline gives CDR1 MNHEY, CDR2 SMNVEV (reference sequence). CDR3 protein: CASSLNGRYEQYF. CDR3 sequence (DNA): TGTGCCAGCAGTTTAAACGGGCGCTACGAGCAGTACTTC.

As to this clone: Additional DNA sequences in this sample encode the identical CDR3. V and J are TRBV28 and TRBJ2-7, with a possible D match to TRBD1 (5 bases). Trimming removed 6 bases at V and 2 bases at J, with 11 bases between. The CDR3 spans 13 residues. CDR1 is MDHEN, CDR2 SYDVKM, per germline. The CDR3, as DNA: TGTGCCAGCAGCTCAGGGCCGACCTACGAGCAGTACTTC. Translated, it gives CASSSGPTYEQYF.

This clone has a single count. The chain recombines TRBV28 with TRBJ2-4; 7 nucleotides align to TRBD1. V was pared by 7 bases and J by 3 bases, with 12 bases of the junction left unmatched. The germline gives CDR1 MDHEN, CDR2 SYDVKM. CDR3 size: 16 residues. The CDR3 nucleotides are TGTGCCAGCACGTGGACAGGCCCTCGGGGCAAAAACATTCAGTACTTC. It is translated as CASTWTGPRGKNIQYF. The entire variable domain, with the rest obtained from reference TRBV28 and TRBJ2-4, is as follows: DVKVTQSSRYLVKRTGEKVFLECVQDMDHENMFWYRQDPGLGLRLIYFSYDVKMKEKGDIPEGYSVSREKKERFSLILESASTNQTSMYLCASTWTGPRGKNIQYFGAGTRLSVL.

This chain joins TRBV29-1 and TRBJ2-7, with 9 positions matching TRBD1. Looked up from germline, CDR1 is SQVTM and CDR2 is ANQGSEA. The junction had 7 bases not matched to a gene; V was cut back by 5 bases and J by 2 bases. The length of the CDR3 is 14 residues. CDR3: CSVLGTGRTYEQYF. The CDR3 DNA sequence: TGCAGCGTTCTCGGGACAGGGAGGACCTACGAGCAGTACTTC.

This chain links TRBV28 with TRBJ2-5; TRBD2 agrees at 8 bases. The DNA end is a closer match to TRBJ2-7, so the J assignment may be wrong. Germline values: CDR1 MDHEN, CDR2 SYDVKM. This CDR3 is built from 13 residues. The CDR3 bases are TGTGCCAGCACATCGACTAGCGTCTACGAGCAGTACTTC. Translation: CASTSTSVYEQYF.

V gene TRBV6-6 combines with J gene TRBJ2-7; TRBD2 matches at 13 bases. Germline lookup yields CDR1 MNHNY and CDR2 SVGAGI (reference sequence). The CDR3 spans 14 residues. Germline trimming cut 6 bases from V and 2 bases from J; bases unmatched to any gene: 1. The CDR3 DNA reads as TGTGCCAGCAGGGGACTAGCGGGGCCCTACGAGCAGTACTTC. Amino acids: CASRGLAGPYEQYF.

This chain links TRBV5-1 with TRBJ2-7; 9 nucleotides agree with TRBD1. The CDR3 length is 16 residues. V trimming: 3 bases; J trimming: 2 bases; junction bases outside the gene matches: 9. The V gene's germline CDR1 is SGHRS and CDR2 YFSETQ. As DNA, the CDR3 is TGCGCCAGCAGCTGGGGGACAGGGTTGGCTGCCTACGAGCAGTACTTC. Encoded protein: CASSWGTGLAAYEQYF.

This chain uses TRBV9 with TRBJ2-2, with 10 bases matching TRBD2. The V and J ends lost 7 bases and 3 bases, in that order; junction bases with no gene match: 15. Germline values: CDR1 SGDLS, CDR2 YYNGEE. This CDR3 comprises 18 residues. The CDR3 nucleotides are TGTGCCAGCGGGGACCCCCTGGGACTAGCGTTGGACACCGGGGAGCTGTTTTTT. Its translation is CASGDPLGLALDTGELFF.

The chain couples TRBV6-5 to TRBJ1-1, with TRBD1 matching 7 bases. This CDR3 contains 13 residues. Per the germline V gene, CDR1 is MNHEY and CDR2 is SVGAGI. V was clipped by 7 bases and J by 5 bases; unmatched bases: 7. CDR3 DNA sequence: TGTGCCAGCATCGACAGGGTAGAAACTGAAGCTTTCTTT. Translated, it gives CASIDRVETEAFF.

The chain carries TRBV5-6 and TRBJ2-1, with D possibly matching TRBD1 (6 bases). The CDR3 length is 15 residues. CDR1 is SGHDT and CDR2 is YYEEEE in the germline V gene. With 4 bases removed from V and 1 base from J, the gap between germline ends came to 12 bases. The CDR3 spells CASSPWTVSYNEQFF. The DNA for the CDR3 is TGTGCCAGCAGCCCATGGACAGTTTCCTACAATGAGCAGTTCTTC.

The chain combines TRBV14 with TRBJ2-1; 14 positions agree with TRBD2. The length of the CDR3 is 18 residues. In germline, CDR1 is SGHDN, CDR2 FVKESK. Trimming took 1 base from V and 5 from J; bases not matched to a gene: 7. The CDR3 spells CASSQVTSGRARNNEQFF. CDR3 in DNA: TGTGCCAGCAGCCAAGTGACTAGCGGGAGGGCCCGCAACAATGAGCAGTTCTTC.

V is TRBV28 and J is TRBJ2-7, with D possibly being TRBD1 or TRBD2 (5 bases each). V lost 7 bases and J 3 bases, leaving 22 bases between the germline ends. The CDR3 is 16 residues long. The germline gives CDR1 MDHEN, CDR2 SYDVKM. The CDR3 nucleotides are TGTGCCAGCACCTACCCTGGCGGGCAGGGCGTCTACGAGCAGTACTTC. Translating gives CASTYPGGQGVYEQYF.

This clone occurred once. The chain links TRBV5-8 to TRBJ2-1; TRBD2 is a possible D gene (5 bases). The V end lost 4 bases, the J end lost 4 bases, and 18 bases lay between the germline ends. CDR3 size: 16 residues. The germline V gene encodes CDR1 SGHTS and CDR2 YDEGEE. The chain's CDR3 is CASSPGGERTYNEQFF. Here the CDR3 DNA reads TGTGCCAGCAGCCCTGGTGGTGAGCGGACGTACAATGAGCAGTTCTTC.

This clone was observed a handful of times. This chain uses TRBV9 with TRBJ1-2; no definite D call. V was clipped by 3 bases and J by 4 bases, with 7 bases between them. The germline V gene encodes CDR1 SGDLS and CDR2 YYNGEE. The CDR3 loop spans 12 amino acids. The CDR3 DNA follows: TGTGCCAGCAGCGCTGGACTCTATGGCTACACCTTC. Amino acids: CASSAGLYGYTF.